A single sample gave rise to the 23 T cell receptor beta chains below, sequenced in a study of blood T cell repertoires in COVID-19. Method: immunoSEQ multiplex PCR; TCRdb's copy keeps in-frame clones and lacks some. The sample comprises some 140,000 clones, around four fifths of which are singletons, and 20% rests with the top ten. The specimen was peripheral blood. These receptors all stem from a man older than 75 with acute or convalescent COVID-19.

This clone came up once. V gene TRBV6-2 or TRBV6-3 combines with J gene TRBJ1-5, with D perhaps TRBD1 (6 bases). Germline CDR1 reads MNHEY; CDR2 reads SVGEGT. This CDR3 is built from 16 residues. Trimming removed 4 bases at V and 7 bases at J, with 20 bases between. DNA for the CDR3: TGTGCCAGCAGTTCTAATGACAGGTGGGGCGGCCAGCCCCAGCATTTT. Translation gives CASSSNDRWGGQPQHF.

This chain connects TRBV7-8 to TRBJ2-1; weak D call: TRBD2 (7 bases). CDR3 length equals 17 residues. The germline V gene has CDR1 SGHVS and CDR2 FQNEAQ. Trimming took 5 bases from V and 4 from J, leaving 21 bases between them. The CDR3 DNA reads as TGTGCCAGCAGCCTCCTGTCGGGGGGCTCGAGGTACAATGAGCAGTTCTTC. It is translated as CASSLLSGGSRYNEQFF.

CDR3 residues: CASSLHPGQGYEQYF. The CDR3 DNA reads as TGTGCCAGCAGCTTGCACCCGGGACAGGGATACGAGCAGTACTTC. The V gene is TRBV7-2, the J gene TRBJ2-7; 9 nucleotides align to TRBD1. Germline CDR1 reads SGHTA; CDR2 reads FQGNSA. The CDR3 loop spans 15 amino acids. The V gene end was trimmed by 3 bases and the J gene end by 4 bases; junction bases not matched to a gene: 7.

The chain uses TRBV29-1 and TRBJ2-7; TRBD2 matches 11 bases. CDR1 and CDR2 (germline): SQVTM, ANQGSEA. J was trimmed by 7 bases and V by 6 bases; bases with no gene match: 11. The CDR3 has 14 amino acids. CDR3 residues: CSVSGTSGSREQYF. Here the CDR3 DNA reads TGCAGCGTGAGCGGGACTAGCGGCTCTAGGGAGCAGTACTTC.

CDR3 in amino acids: CATSRVRGQDFSNQPQHF. DNA for the CDR3: TGTGCCACCAGCAGAGTCCGGGGACAGGACTTTAGCAATCAGCCCCAGCATTTT. The V gene is TRBV15, the J gene TRBJ1-5, with TRBD1 matching over 8 bases. CDR1 is LNHNV, CDR2 YYDKDF, per germline (reference sequence). The CDR3 totals 18 residues. V gave up 1 base and J gave up 0 bases; unmatched junction bases: 8.

The chain joins TRBV5-1 to TRBJ2-5; a possible D gene is TRBD2 (6 bases). CDR1 is SGHRS, CDR2 YFSETQ, per germline. V was trimmed by 0 bases and J by 5 bases, leaving 14 bases between them. This CDR3 comprises 15 residues. DNA of the CDR3: TGCGCCAGCAGCTTGGTACAAGGAGGGAGGGAGACCCAGTACTTC. As protein: CASSLVQGGRETQYF.

The J gene is TRBJ1-6, the V gene TRBV6-6; maybe TRBD1 (5 bases). Germline CDR1 reads MNHNY; CDR2 reads SVGAGI (reference sequence). V was shortened by 4 bases and J by 13 bases, with 23 bases between the two germline ends. The CDR3 runs to 16 residues. DNA of the CDR3: TGTGCCAGCAGTTCCCAACCATTAGGACCGGGGGGTCCCCTCCACTTT. Protein product: CASSSQPLGPGGPLHF.

In its sample, this clone was seen a few times. The chain is built from TRBV19 and TRBJ2-5, with 14 bases fitting TRBD2. Looked up from germline, CDR1 is LNHDA and CDR2 is SQIVND (reference sequence). This CDR3 contains 17 residues. V shed 4 bases, J shed 4 bases, and the junction held 8 bases outside the gene matches. The CDR3 DNA sequence: TGTGCCAGTAGTACAGGACTAGCGGGGGGCGAAGGAGAGACCCAGTACTTC. This translates into CASSTGLAGGEGETQYF.

The rearrangement joins TRBV6-6 to TRBJ1-5, with TRBD1 matching over 7 bases. The CDR3 extends over 14 amino acids. From germline, CDR1 is MNHNY and CDR2 SVGAGI (reference sequence). Trimming cost V 6 bases and J 5 bases; bases outside gene matches: 7. The CDR3 region is CASRPQGPDQPQHF. CDR3 coding DNA: TGTGCCAGCAGGCCACAGGGGCCTGATCAGCCCCAGCATTTT.

The V and J genes are TRBV6-2 or TRBV6-3 and TRBJ1-1; 9 nucleotides agree with TRBD1. CDR1 and CDR2 (germline): MNHEY, SVGEGT. The CDR3 runs to 15 residues. The V segment lost 4 bases and the J segment 1 base; nucleotides outside the gene matches: 4. CDR3 sequence (DNA): TGTGCCAGCAGTTCCCGGGACAGGGCGAACACTGAAGCTTTCTTT. Amino acids: CASSSRDRANTEAFF.

The V call is TRBV4-3, the J call TRBJ2-2, with TRBD1 identical over 10 bases. Per the germline V gene, CDR1 is LGHNA and CDR2 is YSLEER. The J segment lost 4 bases and the V segment lost 4 bases, leaving 12 bases of the junction unmatched. The CDR3 has 18 residues. The CDR3 loop reads CASSPSFTGQGTTGELFF. The CDR3 DNA reads as TGCGCCAGCAGCCCCAGTTTTACGGGACAGGGGACCACCGGGGAGCTGTTTTTT.

In this sample, this clone turned up once. This chain joins TRBV2 and TRBJ2-2, with D possibly matching TRBD1 (5 bases). This CDR3 region has 14 residues. CDR1 is SNHLY and CDR2 is FYNNEI in the germline V gene. V gave up 2 bases and J gave up 6 bases, with 10 bases separating them. CDR3 region: CASSEQGSAGELFF. CDR3 coding DNA: TGTGCCAGCAGTGAACAGGGATCGGCCGGGGAGCTGTTTTTT.

The chain combines TRBV5-4 with TRBJ1-6; D not resolved. Germline V gives CDR1 SGHNT, CDR2 YYREEE (reference sequence). Deletions cut 0 bases from V and 7 bases from J, with 8 bases between. The CDR3 is 14 residues long. This CDR3 is CASSLGQNNSPLHF. As DNA, the CDR3 is TGTGCCAGCAGCTTGGGTCAGAACAATTCACCCCTCCACTTT.

The rearrangement uses TRBV5-1 and TRBJ1-2, with 12 nucleotides matching TRBD1. V gave up 3 bases and J gave up 5 bases; unmatched junction bases: 11. The CDR3 spans 17 residues. Germline V lookup: CDR1 SGHRS, CDR2 YFSETQ. CDR3 DNA sequence: TGCGCCAGCAGCTCAGGGACAGGGGGCGGAAAACATTATGGCTACACCTTC. It translates to CASSSGTGGGKHYGYTF.

The chain uses TRBV5-1 and TRBJ2-1; D possibly corresponds to TRBD2 (6 bases). Trimming stripped 3 bases from V and 9 bases from J, with 16 bases between. Germline lookup yields CDR1 SGHRS and CDR2 YFSETQ. The CDR3 loop spans 14 amino acids. DNA of the CDR3: TGCGCCAGCAGCTATGCTGGGGAGGCGGGTGAGCAGTTCTTC. It codes for CASSYAGEAGEQFF. Combining the CDR3 with reference TRBV5-1 and TRBJ2-1 gives the whole variable domain KAGVTQTPRYLIKTRGQQVTLSCSPISGHRSVSWYQQTPGQGLQFLFEYFSETQRNKGNFPGRFSGRQFSNSRSEMNVSTLELGDSALYLCASSYAGEAGEQFFGPGTRLTVL.

The sample holds one count of this clone. This chain joins TRBV7-9 and TRBJ2-7; 7 nucleotides match TRBD1. The V segment lost 7 bases and the J segment 3 bases; nucleotides outside the gene matches: 6. This CDR3 contains 13 residues. The germline V gene encodes CDR1 SEHNR and CDR2 FQNEAQ (reference sequence). The CDR3: CASTRDSYYEQYF. CDR3 bases: TGTGCCAGCACCCGGGACAGTTACTACGAGCAGTACTTC. Looking up the rest from reference TRBV7-9 and TRBJ2-7 gives the full variable domain: DTGVSQNPRHKITKRGQNVTFRCDPISEHNRLYWYRQTLGQGPEFLTYFQNEAQLEKSRLLSDRFSAERPKGSFSTLEIQRTEQGDSAMYLCASTRDSYYEQYFGPGTRLTVT.

This chain links TRBV5-1 with TRBJ1-5, with D possibly TRBD1 on 6 matching bases. The germline V gene has CDR1 SGHRS and CDR2 YFSETQ. The CDR3 runs to 15 residues. V lost 1 base, J lost 0 bases, and 8 bases lay in between. CDR3 in amino acids: CASSLTGFSNQPQHF. In nucleotides, the CDR3 is TGCGCCAGCAGCTTGACAGGGTTTAGCAATCAGCCCCAGCATTTT.

The chain uses TRBV18 and TRBJ1-2; D not resolved. The V gene lost 2 bases and the J gene lost 3 bases, with 7 bases spanning the gap. The CDR3 sequence is 13 residues long. Germline loops: CDR1 KGHSH, CDR2 LQKENI. CDR3 sequence (DNA): TGTGCCAGCTCACCAGTCGCGGACTATGGCTACACCTTC. This sequence encodes CASSPVADYGYTF.

This clone has only one observation. The chain joins TRBV5-6 to TRBJ1-4; D might be TRBD1 (5 bases). V gave up 1 base and J gave up 10 bases, with 14 bases separating them. Germline V lookup: CDR1 SGHDT, CDR2 YYEEEE. This CDR3 has 14 residues. CDR3 sequence: CASSLSSGAGKLFF. CDR3 nucleotides: TGTGCCAGCAGCTTGTCCAGTGGGGCTGGAAAACTGTTTTTT.

This rearrangement joins TRBV24-1 to TRBJ1-5; 8 nucleotides line up with TRBD1. Unmatched junction bases numbered 7, after V lost 4 bases and J lost 3 bases. Germline CDR1 is KGHDR and CDR2 is SFDVKD. The CDR3 has 16 amino acids. The CDR3 reads CATSDLTGEPNQPQHF. DNA of the CDR3: TGTGCCACCAGTGACTTGACAGGGGAGCCCAATCAGCCCCAGCATTTT.

The V gene is TRBV7-9, the J gene TRBJ1-4; possible D gene TRBD1, 5 bases. Trimming took off 0 bases at V and 8 bases at J, with 13 bases between the two ends. From germline, CDR1 is SEHNR and CDR2 FQNEAQ (reference sequence). The CDR3 has 15 amino acids. CDR3 nucleotides: TGTGCCAGCAGCTTAGCGGTCAGGGAAGCGGAAAAACTGTTTTTT. Its protein is CASSLAVREAEKLFF.

The rearrangement links TRBV6-5 to TRBJ2-5, with 7 positions matching TRBD1. The ends lost 8 bases at V and 4 bases at J; junction bases unmatched: 13. There are 15 residues in the CDR3. Germline lookup yields CDR1 MNHEY and CDR2 SVGAGI. CDR3 sequence reads: CASAPKRGRGETQYF. The DNA of the CDR3 is TGTGCCAGCGCTCCAAAGAGGGGGCGCGGAGAGACCCAGTACTTC.

The J gene is TRBJ1-4, the V gene TRBV27; a weak D match, TRBD1 (6 bases). The ends were cut back, 5 bases at V and 11 bases at J, with 18 bases in the middle. Germline CDR1 reads MNHEY; CDR2 reads SMNVEV (reference sequence). The CDR3 sequence is 14 residues long. CDR3 coding DNA: TGTGCCAGCAGTCAACAGGGTCGTGGGTGGAAACTGTTTTTT. Amino acid sequence: CASSQQGRGWKLFF.